The rows below give T cell receptor beta chains drawn from one sample of a study of CD8 T cells in ankylosing spondylitis. TCRdb re-derived calls from the 5' RACE reads in MiXCR, one entry per CDR3 protein. The table lists 800,000 to 900,000 distinct CDR3 sequences, about 11% of them singletons. Sequencing was done on a sample of blood, either unsorted or a sorted T cell fraction (not recorded which). The source is a male donor with ankylosing spondylitis. The CDR3 runs from the conserved cysteine through the conserved F or W. D genes are given only for firm matches. Size is omitted from some rows. Given values are once, few, many or a class for expanded clones.

v_gene	d_gene	j_gene	abundance	CDR3aa	CDR3nt
TRBV6-5	NA	TRBJ1-5	many	CASSYSGAWSLHF	TGTGCCAGCAGTTACTCTGGAGCTTGGAGTCTGCATTTT
TRBV20-1	NA	TRBJ1-1	NA	CSARDMTSTEAFF	TGCAGTGCTAGAGATATGACGAGCACTGAAGCTTTCTTT
TRBV2	NA	TRBJ2-7	NA	CASSNRATTYEQYF	TGTGCCAGCAGTAACAGGGCTACCACCTACGAGCAGTACTTC
TRBV7-8	NA	TRBJ1-1	NA	CASSFRAPGNTEAFF	TGTGCCAGCAGCTTCCGGGCCCCTGGAAACACTGAAGCTTTCTTT
TRBV5-1	NA	TRBJ2-7	NA	CASSFYSGTSLNEQYF	TGCGCCAGCAGCTTTTATTCCGGGACCTCACTGAACGAGCAGTACTTC
TRBV29-1	NA	TRBJ1-4	many	CSVNRVTGEKLFF	TGCAGCGTCAACAGGGTGACGGGTGAAAAACTGTTTTTT
TRBV20-1	NA	TRBJ2-1	NA	CSAATISSYNEQFF	TGCAGTGCTGCGACGATAAGCTCCTACAATGAGCAGTTCTTC
TRBV7-2	NA	TRBJ2-1	NA	CASSPGVGPYNEQFF	TGTGCCAGCAGCCCGGGGGTAGGCCCCTACAATGAGCAGTTCTTC
TRBV9	TRBD1	TRBJ2-3	few	CASSRTGGWGTDTQYF	TGTGCCAGCAGCAGGACAGGGGGCTGGGGCACAGATACGCAGTATTTT
TRBV6-6	NA	TRBJ2-7	few	CASSFGTLYEQYF	TGTGCCAGCAGTTTCGGGACCCTATACGAGCAGTACTTC
TRBV7-3	NA	TRBJ2-1	NA	CASSLLRGPYNEQFF	TGTGCCAGCAGCCTCTTGCGGGGGCCCTACAATGAGCAGTTCTTC
TRBV27	NA	TRBJ2-3	NA	CASSLRRRGRRLADTQYF	TGTGCCAGCAGTTTAAGGCGCCGTGGGAGGAGATTGGCAGATACGCAGTATTTT
TRBV4-2	NA	TRBJ2-7	NA	CASSPGVSSYEQYF	TGTGCCAGCAGCCCCGGGGTCAGCTCCTACGAGCAGTACTTC
TRBV24-1	NA	TRBJ1-2	NA	CATSDQRTGSYGYTF	TGTGCCACCAGTGACCAGAGGACGGGTAGCTATGGCTACACCTTC
TRBV28	NA	TRBJ1-4	NA	CASRPASYRKLFF	TGTGCCAGCAGGCCTGCCTCATACAGGAAACTGTTTTTT
TRBV27	NA	TRBJ1-6	NA	CASSLSTHSPLHF	TGTGCCAGCAGTTTATCCACCCATTCACCCCTCCACTTT
TRBV6-2/TRBV6-3	NA	TRBJ1-5	NA	CASRGGRNQPQHF	TGTGCCAGCCGCGGGGGGCGAAATCAGCCCCAGCATTTT
TRBV12-3/TRBV12-4	NA	TRBJ2-1	NA	CASVTENEQFF	TGTGCCAGCGTGACCGAGAATGAGCAGTTCTTC
TRBV5-1	NA	TRBJ1-1	NA	CASKQDQMNTEAFF	TGCGCCAGCAAACAAGACCAGATGAACACTGAAGCTTTCTTT
TRBV10-3	NA	TRBJ1-1	NA	CAITPDWNTEAFF	TGTGCCATCACCCCGGACTGGAACACTGAAGCTTTCTTT
TRBV5-1	TRBD2	TRBJ2-1	few	CASSILAGGSYNEQFF	TGCGCCAGCAGTATCCTAGCGGGGGGCTCCTACAATGAGCAGTTCTTC
TRBV15	NA	TRBJ2-5	NA	CATSRDQMGQGETQYF	TGTGCCACCAGCAGAGATCAAATGGGGCAGGGGGAGACCCAGTACTTC
TRBV10-3	NA	TRBJ2-5	NA	CAISESVFQETQYF	TGTGCCATCAGTGAGTCAGTCTTCCAAGAGACCCAGTACTTC
TRBV20-1	TRBD2	TRBJ2-7	few	CSANGGKRGFTSYEQYF	TGCAGTGCTAATGGTGGGAAGCGGGGGTTTACTTCCTACGAGCAGTACTTC
TRBV12-3/TRBV12-4	TRBD1	TRBJ2-7	many	CASGQGAGYEQYF	TGTGCCAGCGGACAGGGGGCTGGCTACGAGCAGTACTTC
TRBV28	TRBD2	TRBJ2-1	NA	CASSPPASGNHEQFF	TGTGCCAGCAGTCCCCCTGCTAGCGGGAACCATGAGCAGTTCTTC
TRBV6-2/TRBV6-3	TRBD2	TRBJ2-2	NA	CASRLAGGGTGELFF	TGTGCCAGCAGGCTAGCGGGGGGCGGCACCGGGGAGCTGTTTTTT
TRBV6-1	NA	TRBJ1-2	NA	CASSEGAAANYGYTF	TGTGCCAGCAGTGAAGGAGCGGCAGCTAACTATGGCTACACCTTC
TRBV4-1	TRBD1	TRBJ2-5	few	CASSQGSFGQGRQETQYF	TGCGCCAGCAGCCAAGGGAGCTTTGGACAGGGTAGGCAAGAGACCCAGTACTTC
TRBV20-1	NA	TRBJ1-1	few	CSARGRSSTEAFF	TGCAGTGCCAGGGGACGGTCATCCACTGAAGCTTTCTTT
TRBV12-3/TRBV12-4	NA	TRBJ1-5	few	CASSLHGIQGPQHF	TGTGCCAGCAGTTTACACGGGATACAGGGGCCCCAGCATTTT
TRBV4-3	TRBD2	TRBJ2-1	NA	CASRKIAGVSYEQFF	TGCGCCAGCAGAAAAATAGCGGGAGTTAGCTATGAGCAGTTCTTC
TRBV20-1	TRBD1	TRBJ1-2	many	CSATRQGSDYGYTF	TGCAGTGCTACTAGACAGGGGTCGGACTATGGCTACACCTTC
TRBV7-2	NA	TRBJ2-7	NA	CASSWEISSGEQYF	TGTGCCAGCAGCTGGGAGATATCTTCGGGCGAGCAGTACTTC
TRBV5-1	NA	TRBJ2-2	few	CASSHDGLGGELFF	TGCGCCAGCAGCCATGATGGGTTAGGCGGGGAGCTGTTTTTT
TRBV6-1	NA	TRBJ2-3	few	CASSERGVTDTQYF	TGTGCCAGCAGTGAACGCGGAGTAACAGATACGCAGTATTTT
TRBV29-1	NA	TRBJ2-7	once	CSPEWGYEQYF	TGCAGCCCAGAGTGGGGTTACGAGCAGTACTTC
TRBV5-1	NA	TRBJ2-4	many	CASSLIGENIQYF	TGCGCCAGCAGCTTGATTGGGGAAAACATTCAGTACTTC
TRBV10-3	NA	TRBJ2-7	few	CAISEQTISYEQYF	TGTGCCATCAGTGAACAGACGATCTCCTACGAGCAGTACTTC
TRBV4-1	NA	TRBJ1-2	NA	CASSQEERDYGYTF	TGCGCCAGCAGCCAAGAAGAGCGAGACTATGGCTACACCTTC
TRBV5-1	NA	TRBJ2-1	NA	CASSLGTPFYNEQFF	TGCGCCAGCAGCTTAGGGACACCTTTCTACAATGAGCAGTTCTTC
TRBV18	NA	TRBJ2-5	few	CASSLGVEEETQYF	TGTGCCAGCTCACTAGGGGTCGAAGAAGAGACCCAGTACTTC